These 26 T cell receptor beta chains were sequenced from one sample in a study of T cells in Graves' hyperthyroidism and ophthalmopathy. Template material for amplifying TCR beta CDR3 regions consisted of RNA transcripts. First-round RT-PCR targeting the TCR CDR3 was performed with the HTBI primer set. TCRdb re-called the multiplex PCR reads with MiXCR, one entry per CDR3 protein. The sample holds roughly 580,000 distinct CDR3 sequences, around 46% seen once. Sequenced: peripheral blood or thyroid tissue (not recorded which). These receptors all stem from a woman aged 18-30 years with Graves' hyperthyroidism.

The chain recombines TRBV7-9 with TRBJ2-7; tentatively, D is TRBD1 (6 bases). Germline CDR1 is SEHNR and CDR2 is FQNEAQ (reference sequence). The CDR3 consists of 13 residues. V lost 5 bases and J lost 3, with 11 bases in between. This CDR3 is CASSPGDLYEQYF. In DNA form, the CDR3 reads TGTGCCAGCAGCCCAGGGGATCTCTACGAGCAGTACTTC.

This chain joins TRBV7-1 and TRBJ1-6; TRBD1 matches at 7 bases. TRBV7-1 is filed as an ORF, its function uncertain. The CDR3 extends over 14 amino acids. The V segment lost 3 bases and the J segment 8 bases; nucleotides outside the gene matches: 4. Here the CDR3 reads CASSSTGLDSPLHF. The CDR3 DNA reads as TGTGCCAGCAGCTCGACAGGGTTGGATTCACCCCTCCACTTT.

Remarks on this clonotype: Since no conserved phenylalanine or tryptophan closes the CDR3, a read error is the likely cause. No DNA is shown, since the ends of the CDR3 on it are uncertain; the CDR3 is the one TCRdb lists. The chain combines TRBV6-1 with TRBJ2-7; the tabulated D call, TRBD1, remains unverified against the DNA. Per the germline V gene, CDR1 is MNHNS and CDR2 is SASEGT. The CDR3 numbers 11 amino acids, ends counted. This CDR3 reads CASGVQGHRGP.

This clonotype came up a few times. The chain has TRBV7-9 and TRBJ1-5, with D perhaps TRBD1 (6 bases). With 5 bases removed from V and 6 bases from J, the gap between germline ends came to 17 bases. CDR1 is SEHNR, CDR2 FQNEAQ, per germline (reference sequence). The length of the CDR3 is 15 residues. The DNA of the CDR3 is TGTGCCAGCAGCCAGACAGGCGGGTTCGGTCAGCCCCAGCATTTT. Amino acids: CASSQTGGFGQPQHF.

This clonotype was counted between two and nine times. V is TRBV10-3 and J is TRBJ1-5; TRBD1 matches 7 bases. Germline CDR1 and CDR2: ENHRY and SYGVKD. This CDR3 comprises 16 residues. V trimming: 10 bases; J trimming: 2 bases; junction bases outside the gene matches: 14. The CDR3 DNA reads as TGTGCCAGCGCTAGAGGGGGCGGCCTTGGCAATCAGCCCCAGCATTTT. It specifies CASARGGGLGNQPQHF.

This clonotype was seen more than once but under ten times. V usage is TRBV19 and J usage is TRBJ1-1, with 7 bases fitting TRBD1. CDR3 size: 14 residues. With V trimmed by 4 bases and J by 0 bases, 2 bases remained unmatched. Germline loops: CDR1 LNHDA, CDR2 SQIVND (reference sequence). CDR3 residues: CASSTGTVNTEAFF. The DNA of the CDR3 is TGTGCCAGTAGTACCGGGACAGTGAACACTGAAGCTTTCTTT.

Here the CDR3 reads CSAIGTGVEAFF. CDR3 DNA sequence: TGCAGTGCTATAGGGACAGGGGTTGAAGCTTTCTTT. The chain links TRBV20-1 to TRBJ1-1, with TRBD1 matching over 10 bases. Germline CDR1 and CDR2: DFQATT and SNEGSKA (reference sequence). The CDR3 is 12 residues long. J was trimmed by 7 bases and V by 4 bases; bases with no gene match: 3.

CDR3: CRVDGDGYTF. The CDR3 DNA follows: TGCAGAGTGGACGGAGATGGCTACACCTTC. The chain has TRBV29-1 and TRBJ1-2, with D unresolved. From germline, CDR1 is SQVTM and CDR2 ANQGSEA. This CDR3 contains 10 residues.

Regarding this clonotype: Only one base separates this from a far larger clonotype, so it likely reflects a read error. The chain employs TRBV7-9 and TRBJ1-5; no clear D gene. The V end lost 2 bases, the J end lost 4 bases, and 6 bases lay between the germline ends. CDR1 SEHNR and CDR2 FQNEAQ come from the germline V gene (reference sequence). The CDR3 contains 13 residues. This CDR3 is CASSLCRNQPQHF. In DNA, the CDR3 is TGTGCCAGCAGCTTATGCCGGAATCAGCCCCAGCATTTT.

The chain couples TRBV29-1 to TRBJ1-1; no clear D gene. Deletions cut 7 bases from V and 1 base from J, with 10 bases between. Per germline, CDR1 SQVTM and CDR2 ANQGSEA. The CDR3 totals 12 residues. The CDR3 region has the DNA TGCAGCGGAGGACCCGGGAACACTGAAGCTTTCTTT. As protein: CSGGPGNTEAFF.

There are a few counts of this clonotype. V gene TRBV2 combines with J gene TRBJ2-3; 8 positions agree with TRBD2. This CDR3 spans 14 amino acids. The V gene end was trimmed by 6 bases and the J gene end by 6 bases; junction bases not matched to a gene: 8. In germline, CDR1 is SNHLY, CDR2 FYNNEI. DNA for the CDR3: TGTGCCAGCAGAGGGAGCGGCGGGGGGGATACGCAGTATTTT. Translation: CASRGSGGGDTQYF.

Worth noting for this clonotype: The junction does not match germline at one end; this may be a read error. The CDR3 DNA follows: TGTGCCAGCATTCCGGGACAGTCCCTGTGGTTC. Translated: CASIPGQSLWF. This sequence joins TRBV2 and TRBJ2-5; 7 nucleotides align to TRBD1. CDR1 and CDR2 (germline): SNHLY, FYNNEI. The CDR3 covers 11 residues.

The rearrangement links TRBV29-1 to TRBJ2-2; 9 bases line up with TRBD1. Trimming at V came to 1 base and at J to 7 bases, leaving 7 bases not matched to a gene. The CDR3 is 15 amino acids. Germline V lookup: CDR1 SQVTM, CDR2 ANQGSEA. The CDR3 DNA is TGCAGCGTTGAAGCCGCGGACAGGGGAATCGGGGAGCTGTTTTTT. Its protein is CSVEAADRGIGELFF.

This clonotype showed up just a few times. V gene TRBV7-9 combines with J gene TRBJ1-3; 7 nucleotides align to TRBD1. Looked up from germline, CDR1 is SEHNR and CDR2 is FQNEAQ (reference sequence). V was pared by 5 bases and J by 2 bases, with 6 bases of the junction left unmatched. This CDR3 is 15 amino acids long. CDR3 DNA: TGTGCCAGCAGCCCGGGACAGTTGGCTGGAAACACCATATATTTT. Amino acid sequence: CASSPGQLAGNTIYF.

This clonotype showed up many times. V usage is TRBV29-1 and J usage is TRBJ2-7; 12 bases align to TRBD2. Trimming at V came to 4 bases and at J to 6 bases, leaving 7 bases not matched to a gene. The CDR3 runs to 14 residues. The V gene's germline CDR1 is SQVTM and CDR2 ANQGSEA. The DNA of the CDR3 is TGCAGCGTTGTACTAGCGGGAGGATCGCTCGAGCAGTACTTC. Translating gives CSVVLAGGSLEQYF.

This clonotype appeared a few times. The chain combines TRBV5-4 with TRBJ2-7; the match to TRBD1 covers 11 bases. The V gene's germline CDR1 is SGHNT and CDR2 YYREEE (reference sequence). The CDR3 totals 16 residues. Unmatched junction bases numbered 3, after V lost 0 bases and J lost 1 base. As DNA, the CDR3 is TGTGCCAGCAGCTTGGGCGGGACAGGGGGGTCCTACGAGCAGTACTTC. It encodes CASSLGGTGGSYEQYF.

In this sample, this clonotype turned up a few times. The V gene is TRBV12-3 or TRBV12-4, the J gene TRBJ2-5; D perhaps matches TRBD2 (6 bases). Matching the DNA end better, TRBJ2-7 makes the J call doubtful. There are 15 residues in the CDR3. The CDR3 reads CASSHSSVSSYEQYF. The CDR3 nucleotides are TGTGCCAGCAGCCATTCTAGCGTGAGCTCCTACGAGCAGTACTTC.

The sample holds a few counts of this clonotype. This rearrangement joins TRBV2 to TRBJ2-5; 9 nucleotides match TRBD2. Germline V gene lookup returns CDR1 SNHLY and CDR2 FYNNEI. The CDR3 extends over 14 amino acids. Trimming took 3 bases from V and 2 from J; bases not matched to a gene: 1. Written as DNA, the CDR3 is TGTGCCAGCAGTGAGGCGGGAGGGCAAGAGACCCAGTACTTC. This encodes CASSEAGGQETQYF. Using reference TRBV2 and TRBJ2-5 for the parts outside the CDR3, the full variable domain is EPEVTQTPSHQVTQMGQEVILRCVPISNHLYFYWYRQILGQKVEFLVSFYNNEISEKSEIFDDQFSVERPDGSNFTLKIRSTKLEDSAMYFCASSEAGGQETQYFGPGTRLLVL.

A note on this clonotype: The junction differs from germline at one of its ends, possibly a read error. The chain joins TRBV7-9 to TRBJ2-7, with TRBD1 matching 10 bases. The J call may not be correct, given that the DNA end is closer to TRBJ2-1. The CDR3 sequence is 16 residues long. Looked up from germline, CDR1 is SEHNR and CDR2 is FQNEAQ (reference sequence). The CDR3 DNA sequence: TGCGCCAGCAGCCAGCCAAGGGGGACAGGGGACAATGAGCAGTTCTTC. Its protein is CASSQPRGTGDNEQFF.

The chain employs TRBV10-3 and TRBJ2-5; 11 bases agree with TRBD2. Germline V lookup: CDR1 ENHRY, CDR2 SYGVKD. The CDR3 has 18 residues. The ends lost 4 bases at V and 2 bases at J; junction bases unmatched: 12. The DNA of the CDR3 is TGTGCCATCAGTGGGACAGGGAGACTAGCGGGGATACAAGAGACCCAGTACTTC. The encoded protein is CAISGTGRLAGIQETQYF.

The CDR3 sequence: CASSITGVRTGELFF. CDR3 nucleotide sequence: TGTGCCAGTAGTATCACAGGGGTTCGGACCGGGGAGCTGTTTTTT. The chain links TRBV19 to TRBJ2-2; 7 bases match TRBD1. The V and J ends lost 3 bases and 5 bases, in that order; junction bases with no gene match: 6. The CDR3 is 15 amino acids. From germline, CDR1 is LNHDA and CDR2 SQIVND (reference sequence).

This clonotype has ten or more counts. The chain couples TRBV12-3 or TRBV12-4 to TRBJ2-7; 7 positions match TRBD2. Germline trimming cut 6 bases from V and 5 bases from J; bases unmatched to any gene: 1. The CDR3 length is 11 residues. This CDR3 reads CASRAGDEQYF. CDR3 nucleotides: TGTGCCAGCAGGGCGGGAGACGAGCAGTACTTC.

Of note for this clonotype: Mismatch with germline at one junction end may stem from a read error. CDR3 nucleotide sequence: TGTGCCAGCAGTGATTCGGGACACCGACAAGGGACCCAGTACTTC. Its translation: CASSDSGHRQGTQYF. The V call is TRBV2, the J call TRBJ2-5; D is perhaps TRBD1 (6 bases). The CDR3 is 15 residues long. Germline CDR1 and CDR2: SNHLY and FYNNEI.

The gene calls are TRBV11-2 and TRBJ1-3, with 7 positions matching TRBD1. V was clipped by 5 bases and J by 0 bases; unmatched bases: 7. Germline V gives CDR1 SGHAT, CDR2 FQNNGV. The CDR3 has 16 amino acids. CDR3 region: CASSRGTVLSGNTIYF. The DNA for the CDR3 is TGTGCCAGCAGCCGGGGGACAGTTCTCTCTGGAAACACCATATATTTT.

This rearrangement joins TRBV7-9 to TRBJ2-2, with 7 bases matching TRBD2. The CDR3 loop spans 14 amino acids. After removal of 4 bases from V and 6 bases from J, the junction contained 5 bases not matched to a gene. Per the germline V gene, CDR1 is SEHNR and CDR2 is FQNEAQ (reference sequence). The CDR3, as DNA: TGTGCCAGCAGCTCGCGGGAGAGACCCGGGGAGCTGTTTTTT. It codes for CASSSRERPGELFF.

The rearrangement uses TRBV7-2 and TRBJ2-5, with TRBD1 matching over 7 bases. The CDR3 has 14 amino acids. The germline V gene has CDR1 SGHTA and CDR2 FQGNSA. Unmatched junction bases numbered 9, after V lost 6 bases and J lost 5 bases. Here the CDR3 DNA reads TGTGCCAGCAGGCCGCCGGGACAGAGGGAGACCCAGTACTTC. Its translation: CASRPPGQRETQYF.